Listed below are T cell receptor beta chains from one sample, sequenced in a study of blood T cell repertoires in COVID-19. The method was immunoSEQ multiplex PCR; TCRdb's version includes in-frame clones alone and lacks a portion of them. The profile shows hundreds of thousands of clones, approximately 84% of them singletons. The sequencing sample was made of PBMCs or T cells enriched from blood (not recorded which). These TCRs come from a young woman who had recovered from COVID-19. CDR3s include the opening cysteine and the closing phenylalanine or tryptophan. A D gene is named only where the DNA matches it firmly. Some rows mark clone size as missing; the rest say once, few, many or name a class of expanded clone.

V gene	clone size	J gene	D gene	CDR3 protein	CDR3 DNA
TRBV18	-	TRBJ2-1	-	CASSPPSRTEQFF	TGTGCCAGCTCTCCTCCTTCTAGAACTGAGCAGTTCTTC
TRBV7-8	-	TRBJ2-1	-	CASSSPGSGEQFF	TGTGCCAGCAGCAGCCCGGGGAGCGGTGAGCAGTTCTTC
TRBV5-1	-	TRBJ2-3	TRBD2	CASSLGLAGGTDTQYF	TGCGCCAGCAGCTTGGGACTAGCGGGAGGTACCGATACGCAGTATTTT
TRBV28	-	TRBJ2-7	-	CASHRGGTYEQYF	TGTGCCAGCCATAGGGGGGGCACCTACGAGCAGTACTTC
TRBV5-1	-	TRBJ1-2	TRBD1	CASSLGQGEGGYTF	TGCGCCAGCAGCTTGGGACAGGGCGAGGGAGGCTACACCTTC
TRBV9	-	TRBJ2-3	-	CASSVSGTTDTQYF	TGTGCCAGCAGCGTTAGCGGAACTACAGATACGCAGTATTTT
TRBV7-9	-	TRBJ2-7	-	CASSLERSSYEQYF	TGTGCCAGCAGCTTGGAGAGGAGCTCCTACGAGCAGTACTTC
TRBV12-3/TRBV12-4	once	TRBJ2-3	-	CASSRQQATQYF	TGTGCCAGCAGTCGACAGCAAGCCACGCAGTATTTT
TRBV19	-	TRBJ1-5	-	CASSIKQAGNQPQHF	TGTGCCAGTAGTATAAAACAGGCGGGCAATCAGCCCCAGCATTTT
TRBV7-3	-	TRBJ1-1	-	CASSSGQFTEAFF	TGTGCCAGCAGCTCGGGACAATTCACTGAAGCTTTCTTT
TRBV12-3/TRBV12-4	-	TRBJ1-2	TRBD1	CASRTGGFGYTF	TGTGCCAGCAGGACAGGGGGCTTTGGCTACACCTTC
TRBV6-5	many	TRBJ2-1	TRBD2	CASSYGFSGGEQFF	TGTGCCAGCAGTTACGGGTTTTCGGGGGGTGAGCAGTTCTTC
TRBV28	-	TRBJ1-4	TRBD1	CASSLVTGNEKLFF	TGTGCCAGCAGTTTAGTGACAGGGAATGAAAAACTGTTTTTT
TRBV7-9	-	TRBJ2-2	TRBD2	CASSLVSGGTNTGELFF	TGTGCCAGCAGCTTAGTGAGCGGGGGAACGAACACCGGGGAGCTGTTTTTT
TRBV28	once	TRBJ2-1	-	CASSLLSNEQFF	TGTGCCAGCAGTTTATTATCCAATGAGCAGTTCTTC
TRBV19	few	TRBJ1-5	-	CASTPPAGQPQHF	TGTGCCAGTACCCCTCCGGCAGGTCAGCCCCAGCATTTT
TRBV20-1	few	TRBJ2-7	-	CSASVLAVEQYF	TGCAGTGCTAGTGTACTAGCTGTCGAGCAGTACTTC
TRBV27	-	TRBJ2-7	TRBD2	CASSLARGLAGASDEQYF	TGTGCCAGCAGTTTAGCGAGGGGCTTAGCGGGAGCCTCGGACGAGCAGTACTTC
TRBV12-3/TRBV12-4	-	TRBJ1-2	-	CASSLDRLHGYTF	TGTGCCAGCAGTTTAGACAGGCTCCATGGCTACACCTTC
TRBV9	-	TRBJ2-1	TRBD2	CASSLAGEFYNEQFF	TGTGCCAGCAGCCTAGCGGGGGAGTTCTACAATGAGCAGTTCTTC
TRBV28	-	TRBJ2-2	TRBD2	CASSFGLAETGELFF	TGTGCCAGCAGTTTCGGACTAGCGGAGACCGGGGAGCTGTTTTTT
TRBV6-1	-	TRBJ2-7	TRBD2	CASSRRAGRSYEQYF	TGTGCCAGCAGTAGACGAGCGGGGAGGAGCTACGAGCAGTACTTC
TRBV6-1	-	TRBJ1-3	-	CASSEQERNTIYF	TGTGCCAGCAGTGAACAAGAGAGAAACACCATATATTTT
TRBV29-1	-	TRBJ1-1	-	CSVVRDDYMNTEAFF	TGCAGCGTTGTACGTGACGACTACATGAACACTGAAGCTTTCTTT
TRBV30	-	TRBJ1-2	TRBD1	CAWSWRQGANGYTF	TGTGCCTGGAGTTGGCGGCAGGGGGCGAATGGCTACACCTTC
TRBV5-1	-	TRBJ2-5	TRBD2	CASRSSGGDPGTQYF	TGCGCCAGCCGATCTAGCGGGGGGGACCCGGGGACCCAGTACTTC
TRBV27	-	TRBJ2-2	TRBD2	CASRTGTSGIIGELFF	TGTGCCAGCAGAACCGGGACTAGCGGGATAATCGGGGAGCTGTTTTTT
TRBV19	-	TRBJ2-7	TRBD2	CATAGGDSHYEQYF	TGTGCCACCGCGGGGGGGGACAGCCACTACGAGCAGTACTTC
TRBV19	-	TRBJ2-1	TRBD2	CASTSGVGNEQFF	TGTGCCAGTACTAGCGGGGTGGGCAATGAGCAATTCTTC
TRBV4-2	few	TRBJ2-1	TRBD2	CASSVVGTSGSTSYNEQFF	TGTGCCAGCAGCGTAGTTGGGACTAGCGGGAGTACCTCCTACAATGAGCAGTTCTTC
TRBV4-1	-	TRBJ1-1	-	CASSQGSSLNTEAFF	TGCGCCAGCAGCCAAGGTAGCAGCTTGAACACTGAAGCTTTCTTT
TRBV7-9	-	TRBJ1-6	TRBD1	CASSATGAKGSPLHF	TGTGCCAGCAGCGCGACAGGGGCTAAGGGGTCACCCCTCCACTTT
TRBV27	-	TRBJ2-7	-	CASQAGSSYEQYF	TGTGCCAGCCAGGCTGGGAGCTCCTACGAGCAGTACTTC
TRBV5-1	-	TRBJ2-6	-	CASSWGVHSGANVLTF	TGCGCCAGCAGCTGGGGGGTCCACTCTGGGGCCAACGTCCTGACTTTC
TRBV4-2	few	TRBJ1-2	-	CASSQEREGYYGYTF	TGTGCCAGCAGCCAAGAGAGGGAGGGCTACTATGGCTACACCTTC
TRBV18	once	TRBJ1-1	-	CASSFTQDTEAFF	TGTGCCAGCTCATTTACCCAGGACACTGAAGCTTTCTTT
TRBV2	once	TRBJ1-4	-	CASAYTELNEKLFF	TGTGCCAGCGCCTATACAGAACTTAATGAAAAACTGTTTTTT
TRBV25-1	-	TRBJ1-1	-	CASSEYLGEAFF	TGTGCCAGCAGTGAATATCTCGGTGAAGCTTTCTTT
TRBV19	once	TRBJ2-7	-	CASSMRDGAYEQYF	TGTGCCAGTAGTATGCGGGACGGAGCCTACGAGCAGTACTTC
TRBV13	-	TRBJ2-1	TRBD2	CASSSTSGPYNEQFF	TGTGCCAGCAGCTCGACTAGCGGGCCATACAATGAGCAGTTCTTC
TRBV11-2	many	TRBJ1-2	TRBD1	CASSLVQGGGYGYTF	TGTGCCAGCAGCTTAGTACAGGGGGGAGGCTATGGCTACACCTTC
TRBV3-1/TRBV3-2	-	TRBJ2-5	-	CASSHGRTRETQYF	TGTGCCAGCAGCCATGGACGGACTCGAGAGACCCAGTACTTC
TRBV15	-	TRBJ2-7	TRBD1	CATSNRQGGYEQYF	TGTGCCACCAGCAATAGACAGGGGGGATACGAGCAGTACTTC
TRBV6-5	-	TRBJ1-5	-	CASSWDKNSNQPQHF	TGTGCCAGCAGCTGGGACAAAAATAGCAATCAGCCCCAGCATTTT